A selection of T cell receptor beta chains follows, all from one sample in a study of response to subunit inactivated influenza vaccine. TCRdb reprocessed the RT-PCR reads via MiXCR and lists one record per CDR3 protein. The sample has hundreds of thousands of distinct CDR3 sequences, 14% seen once. The sequencing used PBMCs from blood, collected 14 to 15 days before vaccination. The receptors were gathered from a man aged 45-60 years who received an inactivated influenza vaccine. Each CDR3 is given with its conserved first and last residue.

TRBV11-1	TRBJ1-5	CASSLAGTGGSGNQPQHF
TRBV6-2/TRBV6-3	TRBJ2-5	CASSLGFGAEQETQYF
TRBV5-4	TRBJ2-7	CASSIKTSGGDYEQYF
TRBV7-2	TRBJ1-4	CASSSYGDSEKLFF
TRBV7-8	TRBJ2-7	CASSLQPGSGGEQYF
TRBV28	TRBJ2-7	CASSSPTVEQYF
TRBV10-3	TRBJ2-7	CAISRTTGAYEQYF
TRBV14	TRBJ1-5	CASSQDPHPHRGQPQHF
TRBV5-5	TRBJ2-7	CASSFSSGGVYEQYF
TRBV6-2/TRBV6-3	TRBJ2-1	CASRTGSNSYNEQFF
TRBV19	TRBJ1-2	CASSPRGGVPYGYTF